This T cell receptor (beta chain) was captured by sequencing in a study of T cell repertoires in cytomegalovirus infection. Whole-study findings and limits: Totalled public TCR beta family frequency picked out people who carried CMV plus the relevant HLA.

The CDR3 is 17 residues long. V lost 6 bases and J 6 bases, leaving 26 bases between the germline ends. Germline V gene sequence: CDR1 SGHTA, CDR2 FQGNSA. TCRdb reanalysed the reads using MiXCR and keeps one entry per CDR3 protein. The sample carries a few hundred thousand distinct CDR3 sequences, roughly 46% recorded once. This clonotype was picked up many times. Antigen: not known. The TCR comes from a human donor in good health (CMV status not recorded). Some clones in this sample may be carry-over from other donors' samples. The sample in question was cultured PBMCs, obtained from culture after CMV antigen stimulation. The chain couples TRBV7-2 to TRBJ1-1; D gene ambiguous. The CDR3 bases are TGTGCCAGCAGTACCAAGTCGGGGAGGTGGGCTAACGCTGAAGCTTTCTTT. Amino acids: CASSTKSGRWANAEAFF.